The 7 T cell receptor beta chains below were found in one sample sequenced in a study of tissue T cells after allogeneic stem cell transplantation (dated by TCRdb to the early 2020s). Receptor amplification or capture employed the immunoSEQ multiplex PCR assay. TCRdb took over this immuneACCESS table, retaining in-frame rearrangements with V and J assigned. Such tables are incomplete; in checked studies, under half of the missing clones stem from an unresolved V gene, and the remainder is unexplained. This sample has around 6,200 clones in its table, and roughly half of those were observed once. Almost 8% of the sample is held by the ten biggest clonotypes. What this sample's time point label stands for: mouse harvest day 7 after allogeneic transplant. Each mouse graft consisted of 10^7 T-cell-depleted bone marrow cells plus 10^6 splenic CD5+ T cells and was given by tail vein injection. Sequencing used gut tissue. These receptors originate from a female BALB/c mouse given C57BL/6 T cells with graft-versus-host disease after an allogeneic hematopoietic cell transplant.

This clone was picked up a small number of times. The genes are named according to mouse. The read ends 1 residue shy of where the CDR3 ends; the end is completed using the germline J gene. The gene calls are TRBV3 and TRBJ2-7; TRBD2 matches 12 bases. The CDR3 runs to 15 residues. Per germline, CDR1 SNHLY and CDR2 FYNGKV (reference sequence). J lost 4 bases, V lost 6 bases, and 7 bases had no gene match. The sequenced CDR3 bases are TGTGCCAGCAGGTCGGGACTGGGGGGCTTGTATGAACAGTAC. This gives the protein CASRSGLGGLYEQY. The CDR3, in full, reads CASRSGLGGLYEQYF.

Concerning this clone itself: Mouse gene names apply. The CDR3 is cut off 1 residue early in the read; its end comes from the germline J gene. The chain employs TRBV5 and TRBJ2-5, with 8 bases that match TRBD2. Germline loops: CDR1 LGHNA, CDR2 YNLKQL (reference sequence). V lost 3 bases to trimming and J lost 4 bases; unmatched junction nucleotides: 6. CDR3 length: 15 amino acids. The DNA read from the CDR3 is TGTGCCAGCAGCCACAACTGGGGGTGGGAAGACACCCAGTAC. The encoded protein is CASSHNWGWEDTQY. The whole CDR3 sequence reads CASSHNWGWEDTQYF.

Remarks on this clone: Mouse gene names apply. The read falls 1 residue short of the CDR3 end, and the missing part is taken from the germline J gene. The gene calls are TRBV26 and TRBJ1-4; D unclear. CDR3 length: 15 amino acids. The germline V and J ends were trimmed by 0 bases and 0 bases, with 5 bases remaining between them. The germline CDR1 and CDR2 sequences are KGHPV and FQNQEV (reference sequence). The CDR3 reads CASSLSQVSNERLFF. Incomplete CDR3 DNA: TGTGCCAGCAGTCTGTCCCAGGTTTCCAACGAAAGATTATTT. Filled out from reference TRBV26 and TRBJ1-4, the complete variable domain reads NSKVIQTPRYLVKGQGQKAKMRCIPEKGHPVVFWYQQNKNNEFKFLINFQNQEVLQQIDMTEKRFSAECPSNSPCSLEIQSSEAGDSALYLCASSLSQVSNERLFFGHGTKLSVL.

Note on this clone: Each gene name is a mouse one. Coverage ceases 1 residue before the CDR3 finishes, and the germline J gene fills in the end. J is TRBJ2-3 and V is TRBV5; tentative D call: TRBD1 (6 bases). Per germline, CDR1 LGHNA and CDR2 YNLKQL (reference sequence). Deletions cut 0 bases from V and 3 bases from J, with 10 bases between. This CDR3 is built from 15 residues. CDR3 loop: CASSQEGQGAETLYF. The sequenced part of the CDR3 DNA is TGTGCCAGCAGCCAAGAAGGTCAGGGGGCAGAAACGCTGTAT.

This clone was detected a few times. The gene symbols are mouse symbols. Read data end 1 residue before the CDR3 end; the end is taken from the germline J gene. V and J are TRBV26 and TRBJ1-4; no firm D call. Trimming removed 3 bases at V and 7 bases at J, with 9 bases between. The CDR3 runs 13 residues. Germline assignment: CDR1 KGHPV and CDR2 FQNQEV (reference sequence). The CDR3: CASSLLGFERLFF. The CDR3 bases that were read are TGTGCCAGCAGTCTCTTGGGGTTCGAAAGATTATTT.

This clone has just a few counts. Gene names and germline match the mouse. The CDR3 DNA, read in part, is TGCTCCAGCAGTCAATTAGACAGGGCTGAACAGTAC. Protein product: CSSSQLDRAEQY. The full CDR3 protein is CSSSQLDRAEQYF. V is TRBV23 and J is TRBJ2-7; TRBD1, the D gene given by the table, was not confirmed from the DNA. Read coverage stops 1 residue before the CDR3 terminus; the germline J gene supplies the remainder. The CDR3 contains 13 residues. Germline lookup yields CDR1 KGHTA and CDR2 FQNQQP.

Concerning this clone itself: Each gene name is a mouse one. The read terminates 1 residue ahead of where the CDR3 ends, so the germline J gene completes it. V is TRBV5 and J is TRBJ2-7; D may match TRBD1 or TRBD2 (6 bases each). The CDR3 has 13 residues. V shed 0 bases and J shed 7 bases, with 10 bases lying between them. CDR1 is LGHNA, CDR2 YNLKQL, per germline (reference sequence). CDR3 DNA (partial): TGTGCCAGCAGCCAAGACCGGGGGCTAGAACAGTAC. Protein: CASSQDRGLEQY. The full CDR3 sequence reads CASSQDRGLEQYF.